The 9 T cell receptor beta chains below come from one sample, sequenced in a study of glioma-infiltrating T cells after dendritic cell vaccination. Assay: immunoSEQ multiplex PCR; the TCRdb copy retains only in-frame clones and omits some. The data hold some 99,000 clones, with 80% observed a single time. Time point denoted: after dendritic cell vaccination, including at tumor progression/relapse. The material was blood, obtained after dendritic cell vaccination. The receptors stem from a human donor with glioblastoma.

The V gene is TRBV2, the J gene TRBJ1-1; 7 nucleotides agree with TRBD1. Germline V gives CDR1 SNHLY, CDR2 FYNNEI. With 4 bases clipped from V and 4 bases from J, the junction kept 3 bases outside the gene matches. The CDR3 has 13 residues. CDR3 protein: CASSGQGATEAFF. CDR3 bases: TGTGCCAGCAGTGGACAGGGCGCCACTGAAGCTTTCTTT.

The V call is TRBV2, the J call TRBJ1-6, with a weak D call TRBD1 (6 bases). Per the germline V gene, CDR1 is SNHLY and CDR2 is FYNNEI. The V end was cut by 5 bases, the J end by 1 base, with 15 bases between. The CDR3 length is 17 residues. The CDR3 spells CASSPVTGPSYNSPLHF. Written as DNA, the CDR3 is TGTGCCAGCAGTCCGGTCACAGGGCCTTCCTATAATTCACCCCTCCACTTT.

This CDR3 is CATRRVPESHNEQFF. CDR3 nucleotides: TGTGCCACCAGGAGGGTCCCGGAAAGCCACAATGAGCAGTTCTTC. The chain couples TRBV15 to TRBJ2-1; perhaps TRBD2 as D (5 bases). CDR3 length equals 15 residues. Germline V gene data show CDR1 as LNHNV and CDR2 as YYDKDF (reference sequence). Trimming left V 6 bases short and J 5 bases short, with 17 bases between.

J is TRBJ2-1 and V is TRBV18, with D possibly being TRBD1 (6 bases). This CDR3 spans 13 amino acids. Germline V gives CDR1 KGHSH, CDR2 LQKENI. Trimming shortened V by 2 bases and J by 6 bases, and 8 bases separated the two germline ends. For the CDR3, the DNA is TGTGCCAGCTCACCATGGGGGCGCAATGAGCAGTTCTTC. As protein: CASSPWGRNEQFF.

This chain links TRBV6-5 with TRBJ2-3, with 10 bases lining up with TRBD1. Losses at the gene ends were 2 bases for V and 12 bases for J; bases not matched to a gene: 8. This CDR3 is 14 amino acids long. Germline-derived CDR1 and CDR2 are MNHEY and SVGAGI. The CDR3 coding sequence is TGTGCCAGCAGTTACCTAGAGACAGGGGGCGATCAGTATTTT. Its protein product is CASSYLETGGDQYF.

The genes are TRBV15 and TRBJ1-1, with D possibly matching TRBD1 (6 bases). V was clipped by 0 bases and J by 1 base, with 9 bases between them. The CDR3 is made up of 15 amino acids. Germline assignment: CDR1 LNHNV and CDR2 YYDKDF (reference sequence). The CDR3 loop is CATSRDRGGNTEAFF. The CDR3 DNA follows: TGTGCCACCAGCAGAGATAGGGGGGGGAACACTGAAGCTTTCTTT.

This clone was recorded a few times. The rearrangement uses TRBV30 and TRBJ1-2; TRBD1 matches 8 bases. CDR3 length: 14 amino acids. V gave up 0 bases and J gave up 5 bases; unmatched junction bases: 5. Germline lookup yields CDR1 GTSNPN and CDR2 SVGIG (reference sequence). In DNA form, the CDR3 reads TGTGCCTGGAGTGTACGGGGACAGGTTTATGGCTACACCTTC. It codes for CAWSVRGQVYGYTF.

The chain recombines TRBV2 with TRBJ2-5; 9 bases align to TRBD1. Looked up from germline, CDR1 is SNHLY and CDR2 is FYNNEI. With 4 bases clipped from V and 4 bases from J, the junction kept 7 bases outside the gene matches. The CDR3 runs 15 residues. The CDR3 coding sequence is TGTGCCAGCAGTGCGGACAGGGGAGGAGGAGAGACCCAGTACTTC. Residues: CASSADRGGGETQYF.

The rearrangement joins TRBV7-9 to TRBJ1-2; a weak D match, TRBD1 (6 bases). This CDR3 is built from 14 residues. V was clipped by 4 bases and J by 1 base, with 10 bases between them. CDR1 SEHNR and CDR2 FQNEAQ come from the germline V gene (reference sequence). CDR3 coding DNA: TGTGCCAGCAGCTCCCAGGGGATTAACTATGGCTACACCTTC. Its translation: CASSSQGINYGYTF.